These T cell receptor beta chains were read from a single sample in a study of Ad26.COV2.S vaccination and SARS-CoV-2 variants. Using immunoSEQ multiplex PCR, the repertoire was profiled, and TCRdb retains in-frame clones only, with some absent. The table records hundreds of thousands of clones, 75% to 90% of them present only once. This specimen was peripheral blood, taken in a trial of Ad26.COV2.S vaccine versus placebo. The receptors stem from a person between 18 and 59 years old who received the Ad26.COV2.S COVID-19 vaccine or a placebo. Both conserved end residues are part of each CDR3. D genes are given only for firm matches. Not all rows give a size; the values are once, few, many and, for expanded clones, a class.

clone_size,d_call,j_call,v_call,cdr3_aa,cdr3_nt
.,TRBD1,TRBJ2-2,TRBV7-3,CASSSGQENTGELFF,TGTGCCAGCAGCTCGGGACAGGAGAACACCGGGGAGCTGTTTTTT
.,.,TRBJ1-2,TRBV7-2,CASSLGTTGNYGYTF,TGTGCCAGCAGCCTGGGGACCACCGGGAACTATGGCTACACCTTC
.,.,TRBJ1-1,TRBV2,CASREFDNTEAFF,TGTGCCAGCAGGGAGTTCGATAACACTGAAGCTTTCTTT
.,TRBD2,TRBJ2-1,TRBV19,CASSMLGLAGYNEQFF,TGTGCCAGTAGTATGTTAGGACTAGCGGGATACAATGAGCAGTTCTTC
.,TRBD1,TRBJ1-2,TRBV4-3,CASSQDLQGESYGYTF,TGCGCCAGCAGCCAAGATCTGCAGGGGGAGAGCTATGGCTACACCTTC
.,TRBD1,TRBJ2-3,TRBV13,CASSFQGVKDTDTQYF,TGTGCCAGCAGCTTTCAGGGGGTGAAAGACACAGATACGCAGTATTTT
.,TRBD1,TRBJ2-5,TRBV7-8,CASSSGQLETQYF,TGTGCCAGCAGCTCGGGACAGTTGGAGACCCAGTACTTC
.,.,TRBJ2-7,TRBV29-1,CSVEDFYEQYF,TGCAGCGTTGAAGACTTCTACGAGCAGTACTTC
.,TRBD1,TRBJ1-2,TRBV10-3,CAISEGQDRGIYGYTF,TGTGCCATCAGTGAGGGACAGGACAGGGGGATATATGGCTACACCTTC
.,TRBD2,TRBJ2-5,TRBV9,CASSVSGEGWETQYF,TGTGCCAGCAGCGTGAGCGGGGAGGGATGGGAGACCCAGTACTTC
.,.,TRBJ1-2,TRBV7-8,CASSLALDGFYGYTF,TGTGCCAGCAGCTTAGCCCTGGACGGATTCTATGGCTACACCTTC
.,TRBD2,TRBJ2-1,TRBV4-1,CASSRGLAGVIRGSYNEQFF,TGCGCCAGCAGCCGAGGACTAGCGGGGGTCATTCGGGGTTCCTACAATGAGCAGTTCTTC
once,.,TRBJ2-6,TRBV28,CASSSRWDSGANVLTF,TGTGCCAGCAGTTCTAGGTGGGACTCTGGGGCCAACGTCCTGACTTTC
.,.,TRBJ1-6,TRBV7-9,CASSLGGYNSPLHF,TGTGCCAGCAGCTTGGGGGGGTATAATTCACCCCTCCACTTT
.,.,TRBJ1-6,TRBV4-3,CASSQVGGRNSPLHF,TGCGCCAGCAGCCAGGTGGGGGGCAGGAATTCACCCCTCCACTTT
few,.,TRBJ2-7,TRBV12-3/TRBV12-4,CASSTRGGYEQYF,TGTGCCAGCAGTACAAGAGGTGGATACGAGCAGTACTTC
.,.,TRBJ2-2,TRBV19,CASSATGLNTGELFF,TGTGCCAGTAGCGCGACAGGACTGAACACCGGGGAGCTGTTTTTT
.,.,TRBJ2-6,TRBV2,CASKERGRGLSGANVLTF,TGTGCCAGCAAAGAGCGTGGCAGGGGATTATCTGGGGCCAACGTCCTGACTTTC
.,TRBD1,TRBJ1-3,TRBV5-5,CASGQGSSGNTIYF,TGTGCCAGCGGACAGGGGAGCTCTGGAAACACCATATATTTT
few,TRBD2,TRBJ2-1,TRBV11-2,CASSSIAGGYNEQFF,TGTGCCAGCAGCTCCATAGCGGGAGGCTACAATGAGCAGTTCTTC
.,.,TRBJ2-3,TRBV7-2,CASSATRFDTQYF,TGTGCCAGCAGCGCGACTAGGTTTGATACGCAGTATTTT
.,.,TRBJ2-5,TRBV6-1,CASSEGAGVGTQYF,TGTGCCAGCAGTGAAGGGGCAGGAGTTGGGACCCAGTACTTC
.,TRBD2,TRBJ2-3,TRBV27,CASSPRLWTSGYEGDTQYF,TGTGCCAGCAGTCCGCGCCTTTGGACTAGCGGGTACGAGGGGGATACGCAGTATTTT
.,TRBD1,TRBJ1-6,TRBV30,CAWRTGTANSPLHF,TGTGCCTGGAGGACCGGGACAGCAAATTCACCCCTCCACTTT
.,TRBD1,TRBJ1-2,TRBV6-5,CASSPGTDRNYGYTF,TGTGCCAGCAGCCCCGGGACAGACAGAAACTATGGCTACACCTTC
.,TRBD1,TRBJ2-2,TRBV6-1,CASSEAAGQGWTGELFF,TGTGCCAGCAGTGAAGCGGCCGGACAGGGGTGGACCGGGGAGCTGTTTTTT
.,.,TRBJ2-2,TRBV27,CASRILGGIAGELFF,TGTGCCAGCAGGATACTAGGGGGGATCGCCGGGGAGCTGTTTTTT
.,.,TRBJ2-2,TRBV3-1/TRBV3-2,CASSQEPGRGGELFF,TGTGCCAGCAGCCAAGAACCGGGCAGGGGAGGGGAGCTGTTTTTT
.,TRBD1,TRBJ1-5,TRBV7-8,CASSFPGRGSNQPQHF,TGTGCCAGCAGCTTCCCGGGCAGGGGGAGCAATCAGCCCCAGCATTTT
.,.,TRBJ1-1,TRBV7-9,CASSSRAGNTEAFF,TGTGCCAGCAGCAGCAGGGCGGGGAACACTGAAGCTTTCTTT
.,TRBD1,TRBJ2-7,TRBV10-2,CASSRQGWLEQYF,TGCGCCAGCAGTAGACAGGGGTGGCTCGAGCAGTACTTC
few,TRBD1,TRBJ1-4,TRBV7-2,CASSSDRIKLFF,TGTGCCAGCAGCTCGGACAGGATAAAACTGTTTTTT
few,.,TRBJ2-3,TRBV6-5,CATRRRGTDTQYF,TGTGCCACCCGCCGTAGGGGTACAGATACGCAGTATTTT
.,.,TRBJ2-1,TRBV30,CAWSVLDVRGQEQFF,TGTGCCTGGAGTGTACTCGATGTGAGAGGACAGGAGCAGTTCTTC
.,TRBD1,TRBJ2-7,TRBV10-3,CAISWTGPNEQYF,TGTGCCATCAGCTGGACAGGGCCCAACGAGCAGTACTTC
.,TRBD1,TRBJ2-1,TRBV10-3,CAIRTGENSHNEQFF,TGTGCCATCAGGACAGGGGAAAATAGCCACAATGAGCAGTTCTTC
.,TRBD1,TRBJ2-7,TRBV24-1,CATRGQKTYEQYF,TGTGCCACCAGGGGACAGAAGACCTACGAGCAGTACTTC
.,.,TRBJ2-7,TRBV7-9,CASSTIRKEQYF,TGTGCCAGCAGCACCATAAGAAAAGAGCAGTACTTC
few,TRBD1,TRBJ1-3,TRBV18,CATSLGQPNSGNTIYF,TGTGCCACCTCCTTGGGACAGCCGAACTCTGGAAACACCATATATTTT
.,.,TRBJ1-5,TRBV7-2,CASSLAGNRDDQPQHF,TGTGCCAGCAGCTTAGCTGGGAACAGAGATGATCAGCCCCAGCATTTT
.,.,TRBJ2-3,TRBV7-3,CASRTPGSSTDTQYF,TGTGCCAGCAGGACTCCGGGGTCGAGCACAGATACGCAGTATTTT
few,TRBD2,TRBJ2-1,TRBV13,CASSLDLAGGHNEQFF,TGTGCCAGCAGCTTAGATCTAGCGGGAGGGCACAATGAGCAGTTCTTC
.,TRBD2,TRBJ2-3,TRBV3-1/TRBV3-2,CASSQASGSYRTDTQYF,TGTGCCAGCAGCCAAGCTAGCGGGAGTTATAGGACAGATACGCAGTATTTT